This T cell receptor beta chain was found in a study of Graves' ophthalmopathy and Graves' hyperthyroidism. Germline assignment: CDR1 SGHVS and CDR2 FQNEAQ. Trimming removed 0 bases from V and 2 bases from J, with 5 bases in between. The CDR3 is 13 amino acids. The sequenced template was RNA, covering the TCR beta CDR3 region. The workflow started with a first-round RT-PCR run with HTBI primers and then moved on to a second-round multiplex PCR. TCRdb re-derived calls from the multiplex PCR reads in MiXCR, one entry per CDR3 protein. The table includes more than 1,000,000 distinct CDR3 sequences, 35% to 40% detected once. Serum thyroxine and TRAb, along with clinical symptoms, thyroid ultrasound and orbital computed tomography, were what diagnosis relied on. This clonotype came up many times.

The sequenced sample was peripheral blood or thyroid tissue (not recorded which). The chain uses TRBV7-8 and TRBJ2-7; D remains unclear. This clonotype was sampled from an adult man with Graves' hyperthyroidism. In DNA, the CDR3 is TGTGCCAGCAGCTTAGCAGCTACCTACGAGCAGTACTTC. Translation gives CASSLAATYEQYF.